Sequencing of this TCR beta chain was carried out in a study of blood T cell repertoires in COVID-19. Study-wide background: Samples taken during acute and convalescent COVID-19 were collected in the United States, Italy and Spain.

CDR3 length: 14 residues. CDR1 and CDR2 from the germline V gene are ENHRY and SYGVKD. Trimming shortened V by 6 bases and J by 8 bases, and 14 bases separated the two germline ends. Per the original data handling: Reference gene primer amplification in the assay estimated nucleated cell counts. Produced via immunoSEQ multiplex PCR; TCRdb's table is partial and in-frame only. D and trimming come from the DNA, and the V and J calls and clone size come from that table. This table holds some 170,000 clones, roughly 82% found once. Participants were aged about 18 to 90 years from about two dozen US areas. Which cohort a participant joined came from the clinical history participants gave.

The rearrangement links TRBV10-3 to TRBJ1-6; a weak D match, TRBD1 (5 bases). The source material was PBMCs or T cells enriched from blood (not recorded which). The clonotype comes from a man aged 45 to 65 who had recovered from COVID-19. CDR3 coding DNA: TGTGCCATCAGGTCGGGAGGGACGTATTCACCCCTCCACTTT. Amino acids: CAIRSGGTYSPLHF.